These T cell receptor beta chains were read from a single sample in a study of blood T cell repertoires in COVID-19. Data came from immunoSEQ multiplex PCR; TCRdb stores just in-frame clones and leaves some out. Altogether around 60,000 clones are present, over 60% being singletons, with the ten largest covering approximately 4.8%. Sequenced sample: peripheral blood. The source is a woman in her 70s with COVID-19, enrolled during active disease. The CDR3 runs from the conserved cysteine through the conserved F or W. A D gene is named only where the DNA matches it firmly. Expanded clones get a size class; other rows say once, few or many, or leave the size out.

J | size | V | D | DNA | CDR3
TRBJ2-3 | . | TRBV2 | TRBD2 | TGTGCCAGCAGGCTAGCGGGGGGAACAGATACGCAGTATTTT | CASRLAGGTDTQYF
TRBJ2-5 | few | TRBV28 | TRBD1 | TGTGCCAGCAGTTTGCCTATCGGCAGGGGGGAGACCCAGTACTTC | CASSLPIGRGETQYF
TRBJ2-2 | . | TRBV6-2/TRBV6-3 | . | TGTGCCAGCAGTTATCCGGTCGACAGGAACACCGGGGAGCTGTTTTTT | CASSYPVDRNTGELFF
TRBJ2-1 | . | TRBV25-1 | . | TGTGCCAGCAGTGAACATGAGAGCTTAAGCGATGAGCAGTTCTTC | CASSEHESLSDEQFF
TRBJ2-7 | . | TRBV5-1 | . | TGCGCCAGCAGCTTGATACAGTCCTCCTACGAGCAGTACTTC | CASSLIQSSYEQYF
TRBJ1-1 | few | TRBV18 | . | TGTGCCAGCTCTGACAGGTCAGCAACTGAAGCTTTCTTT | CASSDRSATEAFF
TRBJ2-5 | . | TRBV6-2/TRBV6-3 | . | TGTGCCAGCAACCCTGGAGGGGCTAGGGAGACCCAGTACTTC | CASNPGGARETQYF
TRBJ1-1 | . | TRBV6-5 | . | TGTGCCAGCAGTTACGCTTACAGGGCCCGCACTGAAGCTTTCTTT | CASSYAYRARTEAFF
TRBJ2-5 | few | TRBV7-3 | . | TGTGCCAGCAGCTTAGTTCCCGGCGGATTAGAGACCCAGTACTTC | CASSLVPGGLETQYF
TRBJ2-1 | . | TRBV27 | TRBD2 | TGTGCCAGCAGTTTCTACTATCCGGAAGCGGGAGGGCTCTACAATGAGCAGTTCTTC | CASSFYYPEAGGLYNEQFF
TRBJ1-3 | . | TRBV19 | . | TGTGCCAGTAGGATGGCACCCGGAAACACCATATATTTT | CASRMAPGNTIYF
TRBJ2-3 | . | TRBV29-1 | TRBD2 | TGCAGCGGGGGGATTAGCGGGAGAACAGATACGCAGTATTTT | CSGGISGRTDTQYF
TRBJ2-1 | . | TRBV6-5 | TRBD2 | TGTGCCAGCAGTTACAGACTAGCTATAAATGATGAGCAGTTCTTC | CASSYRLAINDEQFF
TRBJ2-7 | few | TRBV5-6 | . | TGTGCCAGCAGCGCTAAGGACAGCTACGAGCAGTACTTC | CASSAKDSYEQYF
TRBJ2-2 | . | TRBV6-5 | . | TGTGCCAGCAAGGGGGGGTTTACGAACACCGGGGAGCTGTTTTTT | CASKGGFTNTGELFF
TRBJ1-1 | . | TRBV25-1 | . | TGTGCCAGCAGGCCACTAGGTCACACTGAAGCTTTCTTT | CASRPLGHTEAFF
TRBJ1-3 | . | TRBV7-8 | . | TGTGCCAGCAGCCCCGGAGGGTTCTCCTCTGGAAACACCATATATTTT | CASSPGGFSSGNTIYF
TRBJ1-2 | . | TRBV6-2/TRBV6-3 | TRBD1 | TGTGCCAGCAGCCCTGGACAGGGTAGTAGCTATGGCTACACCTTC | CASSPGQGSSYGYTF
TRBJ2-1 | . | TRBV7-2 | TRBD2 | TGTGCCAGCAGCTTAGACCTAGCGGGGGGGCTTCAGGGTGAGCAGTTCTTC | CASSLDLAGGLQGEQFF
TRBJ2-2 | . | TRBV7-9 | . | TGTGCCAGCAGCCTACTAGACACCGGGGAGCTGTTTTTT | CASSLLDTGELFF
TRBJ2-3 | once | TRBV2 | TRBD2 | TGTGCCAGCAGTGAACTAGCGGGGGGGAGGGATACGCAGTATTTT | CASSELAGGRDTQYF
TRBJ1-3 | few | TRBV18 | . | TGTGCCAGCTCACCACCCGGACAGATCTCTGGAAACACCATATATTTT | CASSPPGQISGNTIYF
TRBJ2-1 | . | TRBV7-8 | . | TGTGCCAGCAGCTTAGCGGGCAGGGTCAATGAGCAGTTCTTC | CASSLAGRVNEQFF
TRBJ2-2 | . | TRBV7-6 | . | TGTGCCAGCAGCTTATTTTTCGGGAGTGCCACCGGGGAGCTGTTTTTT | CASSLFFGSATGELFF
TRBJ1-6 | . | TRBV5-4 | . | TGTGCCAGCAGACAGGGTAATGGTAATTCACCCCTCCACTTT | CASRQGNGNSPLHF
TRBJ1-5 | . | TRBV19 | . | TGTGCCAGTGGTAGGAGGGGAGGCAATCAGCCCCAGCATTTT | CASGRRGGNQPQHF
TRBJ1-1 | . | TRBV19 | . | TGTGCCAGTAGTATCTTTGGGGGGGAAGCTTTCTTT | CASSIFGGEAFF
TRBJ2-2 | . | TRBV7-9 | . | TGTGCCAGCAGCTTAGCGTGGGAGGTCGTCGGGGAGCTGTTTTTT | CASSLAWEVVGELFF
TRBJ1-5 | . | TRBV5-1 | TRBD1 | TGCGCCAGCAGCTTGGGCTCAGGGGGGAGCAATCAGCCCCAGCATTTT | CASSLGSGGSNQPQHF
TRBJ1-1 | . | TRBV6-5 | . | TGTGCCAGCAGAAGGGCCCGGAGGGACACTGAAGCTTTCTTT | CASRRARRDTEAFF
TRBJ1-1 | . | TRBV28 | . | TGTGCCAGCAGTTTATTGCGCAGGGGAAACACTGAAGCTTTCTTT | CASSLLRRGNTEAFF
TRBJ1-5 | once | TRBV6-5 | TRBD1 | TGTGCCAGCAGCCCCGGGACAGGGATGTCAGCCCAGCATTTT | CASSPGTGMSAQHF
TRBJ1-3 | . | TRBV2 | . | TGTGCCAGCAGTGACCGGGGGACGTCTGGAAACACCATATATTTT | CASSDRGTSGNTIYF
TRBJ2-1 | . | TRBV5-1 | TRBD1 | TGCGCCAGCAGCCACGGGACAGGGCAGGTAGCGCAGTTCTTC | CASSHGTGQVAQFF
TRBJ1-4 | . | TRBV7-6 | . | TGTGCCAGCACCACTAGTCTGGGGGGGGATGAAAAACTGTTTTTT | CASTTSLGGDEKLFF
TRBJ2-5 | . | TRBV2 | TRBD2 | TGTGCCAGCAGTAGCGGGGCGGAGACCCAGTACTTC | CASSSGAETQYF
TRBJ2-7 | . | TRBV29-1 | . | TGCAGCGTGGGGCGCGGCAGCTCCTACGAGCAGTACTTC | CSVGRGSSYEQYF
TRBJ1-1 | . | TRBV6-1 | TRBD1 | TGTGCCAGCAGTGAAGCCACAGGGGGTAACACTGAAGCTTTCTTT | CASSEATGGNTEAFF
TRBJ2-7 | . | TRBV11-1 | TRBD2 | TGTGCCAGCAGCTTACTAGCGGGGCTCTCCTACGAGCAGTACTTC | CASSLLAGLSYEQYF
TRBJ1-2 | many | TRBV27 | TRBD1 | TGTGCCACCCGGACAGGGAATTACTATGGCTACACCTTC | CATRTGNYYGYTF
TRBJ2-2 | . | TRBV15 | . | TGTGCCACCAGCCTCGAGGCCACAGGGAACACCGGGGAGCTGTTTTTT | CATSLEATGNTGELFF